This T cell receptor (beta chain) was obtained from a study of T cell clones after liver transplantation. Study as a whole: Immunosuppression withdrawal was tried within 2 years after liver transplantation in this trial. TCRbeta sequencing after a pre-transplant mixed lymphocyte reaction identified graft-donor-reactive clones, later tracked in post-transplant blood.

The repertoire was sequenced with immunoSEQ multiplex PCR; TCRdb's copy has only in-frame clones and lacks some. The sample records approximately 75,000 clones, over 70% being singletons. The CDR3 extends over 14 amino acids. In germline, CDR1 is SGHTA, CDR2 FQGNSA. V was pared by 5 bases and J by 2 bases, with 13 bases between. The source was CD4+ T cells from blood, collected 12 months after liver transplant. The rearrangement links TRBV7-2 to TRBJ2-7, with D maybe TRBD2 (5 bases). The source of this sequence is a human patient who received a liver transplant. Some of the T cells may derive from the graft donor. The CDR3: CASSPRAGAYEQYF. The CDR3 DNA follows: TGTGCCAGCAGCCCCCGGGCCGGGGCCTACGAGCAGTACTTC.